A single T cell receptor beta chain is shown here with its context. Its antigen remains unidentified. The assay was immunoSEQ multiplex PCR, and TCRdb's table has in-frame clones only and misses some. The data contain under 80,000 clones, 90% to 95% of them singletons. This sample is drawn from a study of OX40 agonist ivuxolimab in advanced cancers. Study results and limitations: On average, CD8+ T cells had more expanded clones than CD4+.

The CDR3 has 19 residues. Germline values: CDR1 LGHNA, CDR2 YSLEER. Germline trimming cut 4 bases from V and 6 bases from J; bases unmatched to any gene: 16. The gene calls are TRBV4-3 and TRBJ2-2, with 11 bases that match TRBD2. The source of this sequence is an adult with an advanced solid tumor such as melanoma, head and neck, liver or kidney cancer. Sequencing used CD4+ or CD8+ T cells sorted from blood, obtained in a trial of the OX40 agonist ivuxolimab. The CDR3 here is CASSPLGGGTSGSPGELFF. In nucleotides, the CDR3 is TGCGCCAGCAGCCCCTTGGGCGGTGGCACTAGCGGGAGTCCCGGGGAGCTGTTTTTT.